The clone carrying this TCR beta chain was picked up many times. Its antigen is unknown. The data are from a study of regulatory T cells in long-lasting Graves disease. Study background: Graves' disease counted as persistent after over 5 years of antithyroid drugs with positive TSH receptor antibodies. Overall study results and limits: Lower TCR diversity was seen in persistent Graves' patients than in newly diagnosed ones.

Trimming took 6 bases from V and 3 from J, leaving 14 bases between them. The CDR3 has 14 amino acids. Combining iRepertoire HTBI primers with Arm-PCR of CDR3 regions, the authors built TCR beta libraries. A single record per CDR3 protein comes from TCRdb applying MiXCR to the multiplex PCR reads. The table records under 450,000 distinct CDR3 sequences, 23% of them present only once. The time point denotes: persistent/refractory GD, antithyroid drugs over 5 years with positive TRAb. With RNA extracted from PBMCs as input, the TCR library was made. Patient provenance is recorded as an endocrinology department in Xi'an, China. A volume of 8.5 to 10 milliliters of peripheral blood was collected in EDTA tubes.

This material consisted of peripheral blood mononuclear cells (PBMCs), taken when the disease was refractory, from a patient treated with antithyroid drugs. The TCR originated in a female donor with Graves disease. The V call is TRBV12-3 or TRBV12-4, the J call TRBJ1-2, with D uncertain. This CDR3 is CASSLNPGYYGYTF. As DNA, the CDR3 is TGTGCCAGCAGCCTAAACCCTGGCTACTATGGCTACACCTTC.